These 23 T cell receptor beta chains came from one sample sequenced in a study of CD8 T cells in ankylosing spondylitis. Regarding the study as a whole: Among TCR beta sequences, a motif of about 8 highly homologous variants appeared characteristic of ankylosing spondylitis blood.

TCRdb fed the 5' RACE reads into MiXCR, producing one record per CDR3 protein. The data contain roughly 300,000 distinct CDR3 sequences, roughly 8% of them singletons. No antigen has been assigned to these receptors. The sequenced sample consisted of blood, either unsorted or a sorted T cell fraction (not recorded which). The receptor source for this set is a male donor with ankylosing spondylitis.

This clonotype was seen ten or more times. The CDR3 here is CSVRYNYGYTF. CDR3 bases: TGCAGCGTCAGATATAACTATGGCTACACCTTC. The chain links TRBV29-1 to TRBJ1-2, with unresolved D. Trimming pared 6 bases from V and 1 base from J, leaving 6 bases between. The CDR3 is 11 amino acids. Germline lookup yields CDR1 SQVTM and CDR2 ANQGSEA.

The chain combines TRBV5-1 with TRBJ2-2, with TRBD1 matching over 11 bases. V gave up 4 bases and J gave up 3 bases; unmatched junction bases: 5. This CDR3 is 16 amino acids long. The germline V gene encodes CDR1 SGHRS and CDR2 YFSETQ. CDR3 region: CASSLRGQGDTGELFF. DNA of the CDR3: TGCGCCAGCAGCCTTCGGGGACAGGGGGACACCGGGGAGCTGTTTTTT.

The CDR3 bases are TGTGCCAGCATCAAAACCCGAGCGGCGGCCCAGTACTTC. It yields the protein CASIKTRAAAQYF. The J gene is TRBJ2-5, the V gene TRBV7-2; TRBD2 is a possible D gene (5 bases). Germline-derived CDR1 and CDR2 are SGHTA and FQGNSA. V dropped 7 bases and J dropped 9 bases, with 18 bases sitting between them. There are 13 residues in the CDR3.

This clonotype was detected only a few times. The chain recombines TRBV7-9 with TRBJ2-1; 10 nucleotides align to TRBD2. The V gene end was trimmed by 1 base and the J gene end by 4 bases; junction bases not matched to a gene: 7. The germline CDR1 and CDR2 sequences are SEHNR and FQNEAQ (reference sequence). This CDR3 region has 17 residues. CDR3 amino acids: CASSLGAGGPGYNEQFF. The DNA for the CDR3 is TGTGCCAGCAGCTTAGGAGCGGGAGGGCCGGGGTACAATGAGCAGTTCTTC.

This clonotype was recorded at least ten times. The chain is built from TRBV20-1 and TRBJ2-7; 8 positions agree with TRBD2. CDR1 DFQATT and CDR2 SNEGSKA come from the germline V gene (reference sequence). The CDR3 is 12 amino acids. Unmatched junction bases numbered 1, after V lost 3 bases and J lost 3 bases. For the CDR3, the DNA is TGCAGTGCTAGCGGGAGGGACTACGAGCAGTACTTC. Its translation is CSASGRDYEQYF.

This clonotype appeared many times. This sequence joins TRBV12-3 or TRBV12-4 and TRBJ2-2; weak D call: TRBD2 (5 bases). V was pared by 6 bases and J by 4 bases, with 18 bases between. The CDR3 is 16 amino acids. CDR3 in DNA: TGTGCCAGCAGCTTCAGGTCCCTAGGGAGCACCGGGGAGCTGTTTTTT. As protein: CASSFRSLGSTGELFF.

This clonotype appeared many times. The chain uses TRBV7-9 and TRBJ2-1; D may be TRBD2 (5 bases). Germline V CDR1 and CDR2: SEHNR, FQNEAQ (reference sequence). V lost 4 bases to trimming and J lost 6 bases, with 13 bases between them. This CDR3 comprises 14 residues. The CDR3 sequence is CASSSQRLTNEQFF. CDR3 in DNA: TGTGCCAGCAGCTCCCAGCGGTTAACCAATGAGCAGTTCTTC.

This clonotype was recorded many times. V is TRBV20-1 and J is TRBJ1-3, with unresolved D. Trimming shortened V by 5 bases and J by 4 bases, and 15 bases separated the two germline ends. Germline lookup yields CDR1 DFQATT and CDR2 SNEGSKA (reference sequence). This CDR3 spans 14 amino acids. CDR3 amino acids: CSAAPPGIGNTIYF. The CDR3 DNA reads as TGCAGTGCTGCCCCCCCCGGGATAGGAAACACCATATATTTT.

This clonotype appeared a few times. The genes are TRBV12-3 or TRBV12-4 and TRBJ1-4; perhaps TRBD1 as D (6 bases). The CDR3 loop spans 14 amino acids. Trimming left V 6 bases short and J 7 bases short, with 15 bases between. CDR3 in DNA: TGTGCCAGCAGCCCACTGAGGGGGACTGAAAAACTGTTTTTT. Translating gives CASSPLRGTEKLFF.

This clonotype came up many times. This sequence joins TRBV20-1 and TRBJ1-1; TRBD1 matches 7 bases. V gave up 4 bases and J gave up 0 bases; unmatched junction bases: 2. Germline lookup yields CDR1 DFQATT and CDR2 SNEGSKA (reference sequence). This CDR3 is 13 amino acids long. The CDR3 protein is CSATGTVNTEAFF. CDR3 coding DNA: TGCAGTGCTACAGGGACAGTGAACACTGAAGCTTTCTTT.

The V and J genes are TRBV6-1 and TRBJ1-4; no firm D call. The CDR3 is made up of 14 amino acids. Germline values: CDR1 MNHNS, CDR2 SASEGT. V was pared by 5 bases and J by 3 bases, with 10 bases between. The CDR3 spells CASSLIDPNEKLFF. The CDR3 coding sequence is TGTGCCAGCAGTCTCATCGACCCTAATGAAAAACTGTTTTTT.

CDR3 DNA: TGTGCCAGCAGTTACAGTGAGATCCAAGAGACCCAGTACTTC. This gives the protein CASSYSEIQETQYF. The V and J genes are TRBV6-5 and TRBJ2-5; D not certain. Germline V gene lookup returns CDR1 MNHEY and CDR2 SVGAGI. The CDR3 consists of 14 residues. The germline V and J ends were trimmed by 2 bases and 1 base, with 8 bases remaining between them.

This clonotype has at least ten counts. This chain connects TRBV6-1 to TRBJ1-2; maybe TRBD1 (5 bases). CDR1 is MNHNS, CDR2 SASEGT, per germline. The V end lost 3 bases, the J end lost 10 bases, and 12 bases lay between the germline ends. CDR3 length: 12 residues. The CDR3 nucleotides are TGTGCCAGCAGTGACTCTCAGGGTATCTACACCTTC. Protein product: CASSDSQGIYTF.

This clonotype was counted between two and nine times. V is TRBV12-3 or TRBV12-4 and J is TRBJ1-2; D is perhaps TRBD1 (6 bases). The CDR3 extends over 15 amino acids. The V and J ends lost 2 bases and 3 bases respectively, with 13 bases between them. The CDR3 here is CASSLRVQGDYGYTF. DNA for the CDR3: TGTGCCAGCAGTTTAAGGGTACAGGGCGACTATGGCTACACCTTC.

The chain carries TRBV12-3 or TRBV12-4 and TRBJ2-1; maybe TRBD1 (6 bases). Trimming removed 7 bases at V and 4 bases at J, with 8 bases between. CDR3 size: 12 residues. The DNA of the CDR3 is TGTGCCAGCACGACAGGTTACAATGAGCAGTTCTTC. Its translation: CASTTGYNEQFF.

This clonotype was found many times. The chain combines TRBV5-1 with TRBJ1-2; 7 bases match TRBD1. The germline gives CDR1 SGHRS, CDR2 YFSETQ. The J segment lost 3 bases and the V segment lost 4 bases, leaving 9 bases of the junction unmatched. This CDR3 has 15 amino acids. The CDR3 region is CASSDTGARDYGYTF. The CDR3 region has the DNA TGCGCCAGCAGCGATACAGGGGCGCGGGACTATGGCTACACCTTC. Full variable domain (outside the CDR3, taken from reference TRBV5-1 and TRBJ1-2): KAGVTQTPRYLIKTRGQQVTLSCSPISGHRSVSWYQQTPGQGLQFLFEYFSETQRNKGNFPGRFSGRQFSNSRSEMNVSTLELGDSALYLCASSDTGARDYGYTFGSGTRLTVV.

This sequence joins TRBV18 and TRBJ2-4; D is perhaps TRBD1 or TRBD2 (6 bases each). The CDR3 covers 16 residues. V gave up 2 bases and J gave up 2 bases, with 13 bases separating them. Germline V gene sequence: CDR1 KGHSH, CDR2 LQKENI. The DNA of the CDR3 is TGTGCCAGCTCACCAGGAGGGGGAGAACCCAAAAACATTCAGTACTTC. This codes for CASSPGGGEPKNIQYF.

This clonotype was counted between two and nine times. CDR3: CASSYGSGASYEQYF. The CDR3 DNA is TGTGCCAGCAGCTACGGCAGCGGCGCTTCCTACGAGCAGTACTTC. V gene TRBV7-9 combines with J gene TRBJ2-7, with D maybe TRBD2 (5 bases). Trimming pared 4 bases from V and 1 base from J, leaving 14 bases between. The CDR3 consists of 15 residues. The germline V gene has CDR1 SEHNR and CDR2 FQNEAQ (reference sequence).

This clonotype was observed a few times. This chain uses TRBV30 with TRBJ1-1; D is ambiguous. This CDR3 is built from 14 residues. From germline, CDR1 is GTSNPN and CDR2 SVGIG (reference sequence). V was pared by 2 bases and J by 4 bases, with 14 bases between. The CDR3 bases are TGTGCCTGGAGTAATGAGGCAGCCGCCACTGAAGCTTTCTTT. Residues: CAWSNEAAATEAFF.

The table lists this clonotype with a few counts. The V and J genes are TRBV7-2 and TRBJ1-2; possible D gene TRBD1, 5 bases. This CDR3 is 15 amino acids long. V lost 5 bases and J 0 bases, leaving 13 bases between the germline ends. CDR1 SGHTA and CDR2 FQGNSA come from the germline V gene. The CDR3 coding sequence is TGTGCCAGCAGCGAAGGGACGCGAGCTAACTATGGCTACACCTTC. Translation gives CASSEGTRANYGYTF.

In this sample, this clonotype turned up a few times. The chain couples TRBV27 to TRBJ2-1; 10 bases are shared with TRBD2. CDR3 length equals 16 residues. Germline V gives CDR1 MNHEY, CDR2 SMNVEV (reference sequence). After removal of 6 bases from V and 9 bases from J, the junction contained 14 bases not matched to a gene. The CDR3 DNA is TGTGCCAGCAGGGGTAGCGGGAGGCCCTGGGTTCGTGAGCAGTTCTTC. This codes for CASRGSGRPWVREQFF.

This clonotype occurred a few times. The chain links TRBV6-2 or TRBV6-3 to TRBJ2-2, with TRBD2 matching over 7 bases. The CDR3 has 15 amino acids. The ends lost 2 bases at V and 7 bases at J; junction bases unmatched: 7. Germline V gene lookup returns CDR1 MNHEY and CDR2 SVGEGT. CDR3 nucleotide sequence: TGTGCCAGCAGTTACGGTGCGGGAGTAGTCGGGGAGCTGTTTTTT. This gives the protein CASSYGAGVVGELFF.

This chain uses TRBV27 with TRBJ2-7, with D possibly called TRBD1 or TRBD2 (5 bases each). The V end lost 0 bases, the J end lost 6 bases, and 18 bases lay between the germline ends. The germline V gene has CDR1 MNHEY and CDR2 SMNVEV (reference sequence). The CDR3 length is 16 residues. The CDR3 loop is CASSLSWGSAGAEQYF. Written as DNA, the CDR3 is TGTGCCAGCAGTTTATCCTGGGGCTCCGCCGGGGCCGAGCAGTACTTC.